What follows are 32 T cell receptor beta chains derived from one specimen sequenced in a study of CD8+ T cells in alopecia areata. RNA extraction and reverse transcription yielded cDNA as sequencing template. Generated by immunoSEQ multiplex PCR, the TCRdb table keeps only in-frame clones and is missing some. The table shows about 14,000 clones, with roughly 58% occurring only once. Five or six patients had their CD4+ cells sorted into CD25+CD127- cells. What was sequenced was CD4+ Tregs sorted from blood. These receptors were obtained from a human donor with alopecia areata.

The chain uses TRBV28 and TRBJ1-1, with a weak D call TRBD1 (5 bases). Trimming removed 7 bases from V and 1 base from J, with 13 bases in between. Germline CDR1 is MDHEN and CDR2 is SYDVKM. The CDR3 runs to 14 residues. In DNA, the CDR3 is TGTGCCAGCACCGTCCGGGGCTGGAACACTGAAGCTTTCTTT. It yields the protein CASTVRGWNTEAFF.

This clone was observed a handful of times. The chain joins TRBV7-9 to TRBJ2-6, with D possibly TRBD1 on 5 matching bases. The length of the CDR3 is 15 residues. Trimming left V 4 bases short and J 0 bases short, with 7 bases between. The germline V gene encodes CDR1 SEHNR and CDR2 FQNEAQ (reference sequence). The CDR3 region is CASSSRASGANVLTF. The CDR3, as DNA: TGTGCCAGCAGCTCCAGGGCCTCTGGGGCCAACGTCCTGACTTTC.

V is TRBV7-8 and J is TRBJ1-1; 9 positions match TRBD1. The CDR3 consists of 13 residues. Trimming took 10 bases from V and 5 from J; bases not matched to a gene: 8. The germline CDR1 and CDR2 sequences are SGHVS and FQNEAQ. The CDR3 bases are TGTGCCACAAAACGGGACAGGGTGACTGAAGCTTTCTTT. This gives the protein CATKRDRVTEAFF.

This clone was counted a few times. V gene TRBV10-3 combines with J gene TRBJ2-7; no clear D gene. Germline CDR1 and CDR2: ENHRY and SYGVKD. CDR3 size: 10 residues. The germline V and J ends were trimmed by 6 bases and 5 bases, with 5 bases remaining between them. The CDR3 loop reads CAIRDHEQYF. CDR3 in DNA: TGTGCCATCAGGGACCACGAGCAGTACTTC.

Only a few counts were recorded for this clone. V is TRBV18 and J is TRBJ1-5; D remains unclear. CDR3 length: 16 amino acids. V lost 6 bases, J lost 1 base, and 16 bases lay in between. CDR1 and CDR2 from the germline V gene are KGHSH and LQKENI. This CDR3 reads CASSEFRTISNQPQHF. In DNA, the CDR3 is TGTGCCAGCTCGGAGTTCCGGACCATCAGCAATCAGCCCCAGCATTTT.

Here the CDR3 reads CASSAPNYGYTF. The CDR3 DNA reads TGTGCCAGCAGTGCCCCCAACTATGGCTACACCTTC. V is TRBV28 and J is TRBJ1-2; D gene uncertain. The CDR3 runs 12 residues. Germline CDR1 MDHEN, CDR2 SYDVKM. Trimming pared 5 bases from V and 2 bases from J, leaving 6 bases between.

The table lists this clone with a few counts. The chain couples TRBV25-1 to TRBJ1-2; unclear D gene. CDR3 length equals 14 residues. Trimming cost V 5 bases and J 2 bases, with 12 bases left between them. The germline CDR1 and CDR2 sequences are MGHDK and SYGVNS. The CDR3 loop is CASSPSGSNYGYTF. The CDR3 region has the DNA TGTGCCAGCAGTCCCTCGGGGAGCAACTATGGCTACACCTTC.

The chain recombines TRBV4-1 with TRBJ2-7; D not resolved. The CDR3 contains 14 residues. The germline gives CDR1 MGHRA, CDR2 YSYEKL. Trimming removed 5 bases from V and 5 bases from J, with 16 bases in between. In DNA, the CDR3 is TGCGCCAGCAGCTCCGGTAGGGCACCCAACGAGCAGTACTTC. Protein product: CASSSGRAPNEQYF.

This clone was seen more than once but under ten times. The chain recombines TRBV5-1 with TRBJ2-5, with 7 nucleotides matching TRBD1. J was trimmed by 4 bases and V by 2 bases; bases with no gene match: 5. Per germline, CDR1 SGHRS and CDR2 YFSETQ. The CDR3 contains 14 residues. The CDR3 loop is CASSLVGGGETQYF. CDR3 bases: TGCGCCAGCAGCTTAGTAGGGGGCGGAGAGACCCAGTACTTC.

The CDR3 sequence is CASSYGRGGLVETQYF. The CDR3 DNA is TGTGCCAGCAGTTACGGGAGGGGTGGCTTGGTGGAGACCCAGTACTTC. This chain uses TRBV6-6 with TRBJ2-5; 7 bases are shared with TRBD2. The CDR3 has 16 residues. Germline V lookup: CDR1 MNHNY, CDR2 SVGAGI (reference sequence). The V gene end was trimmed by 2 bases and the J gene end by 5 bases; junction bases not matched to a gene: 11.

The chain couples TRBV9 to TRBJ2-7; 9 bases match TRBD2. Looked up from germline, CDR1 is SGDLS and CDR2 is YYNGEE. The CDR3 spans 20 residues. V shed 1 base and J 3 bases; nucleotides not matched to a gene: 20. CDR3 nucleotides: TGTGCCAGCAGCGTACGTCTTTGGGCTAGCGGGATGGGAGGGGTCTACGAGCAGTACTTC. Its translation is CASSVRLWASGMGGVYEQYF. The whole variable domain, filled in from reference TRBV9 and TRBJ2-7, reads DSGVTQTPKHLITATGQRVTLRCSPRSGDLSVYWYQQSLDQGLQFLIQYYNGEERAKGNILERFSAQQFPDLHSELNLSSLELGDSALYFCASSVRLWASGMGGVYEQYFGPGTRLTVT.

The CDR3 region is CASSIAGTHGEKLFF. CDR3 sequence (DNA): TGTGCCAGTAGTATAGCAGGGACCCATGGTGAAAAACTGTTTTTT. V is TRBV19 and J is TRBJ1-4, with D tentatively TRBD1 (5 bases). This CDR3 has 15 amino acids. The germline V gene encodes CDR1 LNHDA and CDR2 SQIVND (reference sequence). The V end was cut by 1 base, the J end by 7 bases, with 13 bases between.

The rearrangement uses TRBV9 and TRBJ1-1; 9 nucleotides line up with TRBD1. With 0 bases clipped from V and 4 bases from J, the junction kept 10 bases outside the gene matches. The CDR3 runs to 17 residues. CDR1 and CDR2 from the germline V gene are SGDLS and YYNGEE. As DNA, the CDR3 is TGTGCCAGCAGCGTAGCCGGGACAGGGACGGTGAGCACTGAAGCTTTCTTT. Translated: CASSVAGTGTVSTEAFF. Drawing the rest from reference TRBV9 and TRBJ1-1, the complete variable domain is DSGVTQTPKHLITATGQRVTLRCSPRSGDLSVYWYQQSLDQGLQFLIQYYNGEERAKGNILERFSAQQFPDLHSELNLSSLELGDSALYFCASSVAGTGTVSTEAFFGQGTRLTVV.

The gene calls are TRBV18 and TRBJ2-5; no reliable D call. Germline V gene sequence: CDR1 KGHSH, CDR2 LQKENI. The CDR3 sequence is 13 residues long. V was trimmed by 7 bases and J by 1 base, leaving 10 bases between them. The CDR3: CASLGGAQETQYF. CDR3 sequence (DNA): TGTGCCAGCTTAGGCGGAGCCCAAGAGACCCAGTACTTC.

This chain links TRBV18 with TRBJ2-1; TRBD2 matches at 11 bases. V lost 2 bases, J lost 5 bases, and 5 bases stayed unmatched. Germline V gives CDR1 KGHSH, CDR2 LQKENI. The length of the CDR3 is 16 residues. The CDR3 is CASSPYGTSGNNEQFF. The CDR3 bases are TGTGCCAGCTCACCATACGGGACTAGCGGAAACAATGAGCAGTTCTTC.

The chain employs TRBV5-1 and TRBJ2-1; D is possibly TRBD2 (6 bases). This CDR3 spans 15 amino acids. V gave up 4 bases and J gave up 3 bases, with 14 bases separating them. The germline gives CDR1 SGHRS, CDR2 YFSETQ. The CDR3 sequence is CASSRREPYYNEQFF. The CDR3 nucleotides read TGCGCCAGCAGCCGACGGGAGCCCTACTACAATGAGCAGTTCTTC.

This clone has a handful of counts. The genes are TRBV5-1 and TRBJ2-3, with unresolved D. CDR1 is SGHRS, CDR2 YFSETQ, per germline. CDR3 length: 17 residues. V was trimmed by 2 bases and J by 1 base, leaving 17 bases between them. The CDR3 region is CASSFLTLRWGTDTQYF. The CDR3 coding sequence is TGCGCCAGCAGCTTCCTTACTCTTCGATGGGGCACAGATACGCAGTATTTT.

The chain has TRBV10-2 and TRBJ1-3; 8 bases align to TRBD1. The V segment lost 10 bases and the J segment 4 bases; nucleotides outside the gene matches: 9. The V gene's germline CDR1 is WSHSY and CDR2 SAAADI. This CDR3 has 14 residues. The CDR3 DNA sequence: TGCGCCACCCTACAGGGGGGGTTCGGAAACACCATATATTTT. Translated: CATLQGGFGNTIYF.

The chain employs TRBV18 and TRBJ1-1; 8 nucleotides line up with TRBD1. The CDR3 length is 16 residues. CDR1 and CDR2 (germline): KGHSH, LQKENI. Losses at the gene ends were 6 bases for V and 1 base for J; bases not matched to a gene: 10. The CDR3 sequence: CASSPGQGQRNTEAFF. Here the CDR3 DNA reads TGTGCCAGCTCCCCCGGACAGGGACAAAGGAACACTGAAGCTTTCTTT.

This clone was recorded a few times. J is TRBJ1-1 and V is TRBV7-9; TRBD1 might be the D (6 bases). The CDR3 has 17 residues. The V end was cut by 5 bases, the J end by 2 bases, with 21 bases between. Germline-derived CDR1 and CDR2 are SEHNR and FQNEAQ (reference sequence). This chain's CDR3 is CASSRYPNREGNTEAFF. The DNA for the CDR3 is TGTGCCAGCAGCAGATACCCTAACAGGGAGGGAAACACTGAAGCTTTCTTT.

This clone was counted only a few times. The rearrangement joins TRBV28 to TRBJ1-5; D uncertain. CDR1 is MDHEN and CDR2 is SYDVKM in the germline V gene. The CDR3 totals 14 residues. Trimming took 3 bases from V and 3 from J, leaving 9 bases between them. CDR3 sequence reads: CASSFARDNQPQHF. The CDR3 region has the DNA TGTGCCAGCAGTTTCGCTAGGGACAATCAGCCCCAGCATTTT. Looking up the rest from reference TRBV28 and TRBJ1-5 gives the full variable domain: DVKVTQSSRYLVKRTGEKVFLECVQDMDHENMFWYRQDPGLGLRLIYFSYDVKMKEKGDIPEGYSVSREKKERFSLILESASTNQTSMYLCASSFARDNQPQHFGDGTRLSIL.

The rearrangement uses TRBV18 and TRBJ2-6, with a weak D call TRBD1 (6 bases). Germline values: CDR1 KGHSH, CDR2 LQKENI. Trimming stripped 1 base from V and 4 bases from J, with 11 bases between. This CDR3 is 16 amino acids long. CDR3 in DNA: TGTGCCAGCTCACCACTCGCAGGGGTCGGGGCCAACGTCCTGACTTTC. The encoded protein is CASSPLAGVGANVLTF.

This chain connects TRBV28 to TRBJ2-1; D is possibly TRBD1 (7 bases). Germline V CDR1 and CDR2: MDHEN, SYDVKM. V lost 6 bases, J lost 9 bases, and 24 bases lay in between. The CDR3 sequence is 16 residues long. DNA for the CDR3: TGTGCCAGCAGCCTCCGAGGGGGCGGGATCCAGGGTGAGCAGTTCTTC. The encoded protein is CASSLRGGGIQGEQFF.

The chain joins TRBV6-6 to TRBJ2-1, with D perhaps matching TRBD1 or TRBD2 (5 bases each). With 0 bases removed from V and 10 bases from J, the gap between germline ends came to 10 bases. CDR3 length equals 13 residues. CDR1 and CDR2 (germline): MNHNY, SVGAGI (reference sequence). In nucleotides, the CDR3 is TGTGCCAGCAGTTACTCGCGAGGGGCCGAGCAGTTCTTC. Protein sequence: CASSYSRGAEQFF.

This chain uses TRBV5-1 with TRBJ2-7, with 8 bases fitting TRBD1. The germline V gene encodes CDR1 SGHRS and CDR2 YFSETQ. The ends lost 4 bases at V and 4 bases at J; junction bases unmatched: 7. The CDR3 loop spans 14 amino acids. This CDR3 is CASSAQTGVYEQYF. Written as DNA, the CDR3 is TGCGCCAGCAGCGCACAGACAGGGGTTTACGAGCAGTACTTC.

V is TRBV7-9 and J is TRBJ2-1, with D tentatively TRBD2 (5 bases). Germline V gives CDR1 SEHNR, CDR2 FQNEAQ (reference sequence). V dropped 8 bases and J dropped 0 bases, with 8 bases sitting between them. The CDR3 length is 13 residues. CDR3 residues: CASERSSYNEQFF. CDR3 DNA: TGTGCCAGCGAGCGGAGCTCCTACAATGAGCAGTTCTTC.

This clone appeared a few times. The CDR3: CASSDVARQPQHF. Here the CDR3 DNA reads TGTGCCAGCAGTGACGTGGCCAGGCAGCCCCAGCATTTT. The genes are TRBV6-1 and TRBJ1-5, with D hard to call. This CDR3 contains 13 residues. Germline V lookup: CDR1 MNHNS, CDR2 SASEGT. V lost 3 bases and J 7 bases, leaving 10 bases between the germline ends.

The V call is TRBV5-1, the J call TRBJ2-1, with 9 bases lining up with TRBD2. V lost 5 bases and J lost 6; bases outside the gene matches: 9. CDR3 size: 15 residues. Germline lookup yields CDR1 SGHRS and CDR2 YFSETQ. The CDR3 here is CASREGREGPNEQFF. CDR3 nucleotides: TGCGCCAGCAGGGAGGGGCGGGAGGGCCCCAATGAGCAGTTCTTC.

V is TRBV4-2 and J is TRBJ1-1; the D is unclear. Per the germline V gene, CDR1 is LGHNA and CDR2 is YNFKEQ. This CDR3 has 15 amino acids. Trimming took off 0 bases at V and 2 bases at J, with 10 bases between the two ends. CDR3 DNA: TGTGCCAGCAGCCAAGAAGCTGTTCTCAACACTGAAGCTTTCTTT. Protein: CASSQEAVLNTEAFF.

This clone was counted a few times. The CDR3 bases are TGTGCCAGCAGTGGGGGTAGGGACACTGAAGCTTTCTTT. Translated, it gives CASSGGRDTEAFF. V and J are TRBV27 and TRBJ1-1; D may be TRBD1 (5 bases). CDR1 is MNHEY and CDR2 is SMNVEV in the germline V gene (reference sequence). This CDR3 is built from 13 residues. Trimming pared 5 bases from V and 3 bases from J, leaving 10 bases between.

The V gene is TRBV13, the J gene TRBJ1-2; D is unresolved. Germline-derived CDR1 and CDR2 are PRHDT and FYEKMQ (reference sequence). The CDR3 totals 14 residues. Trimming took 2 bases from V and 4 from J, leaving 11 bases between them. The CDR3 sequence: CASSLSPRVYGYTF. In DNA form, the CDR3 reads TGTGCCAGCAGCTTAAGCCCCAGAGTCTATGGCTACACCTTC.

This clone was recorded a few times. The V gene is TRBV19, the J gene TRBJ2-5; D may be TRBD2 (5 bases). The CDR3 has 13 amino acids. Germline lookup yields CDR1 LNHDA and CDR2 SQIVND (reference sequence). Trimming pared 3 bases from V and 4 bases from J, leaving 9 bases between. CDR3 nucleotides: TGTGCCAGTAGTATCGGACTGTTAGAGACCCAGTACTTC. Amino acids: CASSIGLLETQYF.